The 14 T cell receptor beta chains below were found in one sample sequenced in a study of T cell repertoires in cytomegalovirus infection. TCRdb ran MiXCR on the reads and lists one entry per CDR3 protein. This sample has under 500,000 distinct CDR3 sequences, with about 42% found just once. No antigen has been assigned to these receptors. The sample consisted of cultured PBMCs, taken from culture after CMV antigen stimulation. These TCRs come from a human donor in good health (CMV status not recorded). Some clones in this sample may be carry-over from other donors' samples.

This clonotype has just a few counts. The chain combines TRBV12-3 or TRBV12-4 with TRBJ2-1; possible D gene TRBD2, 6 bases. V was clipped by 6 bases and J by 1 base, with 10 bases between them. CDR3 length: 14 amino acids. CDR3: CASRSGLSYNEQFF. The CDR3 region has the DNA TGTGCCAGCAGATCGGGACTTTCCTACAATGAGCAGTTCTTC.

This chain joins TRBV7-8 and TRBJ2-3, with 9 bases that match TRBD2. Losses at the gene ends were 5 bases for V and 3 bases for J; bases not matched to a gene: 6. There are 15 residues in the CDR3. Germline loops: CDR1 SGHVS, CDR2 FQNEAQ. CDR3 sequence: CASSPLAGATDTQYF. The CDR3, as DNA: TGTGCCAGCAGCCCATTAGCGGGAGCGACAGATACGCAGTATTTT. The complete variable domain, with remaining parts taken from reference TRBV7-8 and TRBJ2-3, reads GAGVSQSPRYKVAKRGQDVALRCDPISGHVSLFWYQQALGQGPEFLTYFQNEAQLDKSGLPSDRFFAERPEGSVSTLKIQRTQQEDSAVYLCASSPLAGATDTQYFGPGTRLTVL.

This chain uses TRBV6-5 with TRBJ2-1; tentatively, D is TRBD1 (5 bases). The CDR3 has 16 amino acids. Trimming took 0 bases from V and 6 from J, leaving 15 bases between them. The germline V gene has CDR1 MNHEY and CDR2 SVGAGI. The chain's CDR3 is CASSYSSSLGRNEQFF. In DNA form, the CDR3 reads TGTGCCAGCAGTTACTCGAGTTCATTGGGGCGCAATGAGCAGTTCTTC.

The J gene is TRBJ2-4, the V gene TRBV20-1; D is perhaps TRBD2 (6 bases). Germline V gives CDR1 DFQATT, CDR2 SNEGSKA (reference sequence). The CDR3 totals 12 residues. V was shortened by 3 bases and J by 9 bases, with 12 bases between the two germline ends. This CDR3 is CSARSQGGIQYF. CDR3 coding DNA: TGCAGTGCTAGGTCCCAGGGAGGCATTCAGTACTTC.

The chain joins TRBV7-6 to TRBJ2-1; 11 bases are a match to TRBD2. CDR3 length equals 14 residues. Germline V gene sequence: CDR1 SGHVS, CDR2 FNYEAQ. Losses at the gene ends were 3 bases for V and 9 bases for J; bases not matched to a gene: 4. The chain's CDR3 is CASSFLAGGGEQFF. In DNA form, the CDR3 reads TGTGCCAGCAGCTTCCTAGCGGGAGGAGGTGAGCAGTTCTTC.

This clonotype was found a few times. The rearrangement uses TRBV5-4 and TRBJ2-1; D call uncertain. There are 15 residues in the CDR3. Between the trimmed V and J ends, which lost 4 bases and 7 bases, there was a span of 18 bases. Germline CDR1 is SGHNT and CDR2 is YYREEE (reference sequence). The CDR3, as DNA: TGTGCCAGCAGCCCCTCTGTGCCCGGGCTGAATGAGCAGTTCTTC. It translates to CASSPSVPGLNEQFF.

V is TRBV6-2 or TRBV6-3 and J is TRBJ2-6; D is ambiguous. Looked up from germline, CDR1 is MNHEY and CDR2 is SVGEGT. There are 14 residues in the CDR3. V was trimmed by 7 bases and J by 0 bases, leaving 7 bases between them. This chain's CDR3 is CASIEHSGANVLTF. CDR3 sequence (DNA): TGTGCCAGCATTGAACACTCTGGGGCCAACGTCCTGACTTTC.

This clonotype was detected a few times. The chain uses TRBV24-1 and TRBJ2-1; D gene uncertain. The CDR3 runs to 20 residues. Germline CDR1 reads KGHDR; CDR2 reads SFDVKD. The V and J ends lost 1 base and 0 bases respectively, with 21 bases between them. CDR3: CATSDLGRLLAESSYNEQFF. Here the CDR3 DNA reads TGTGCCACCAGTGATTTAGGGCGACTTTTAGCCGAGAGCTCCTACAATGAGCAGTTCTTC.

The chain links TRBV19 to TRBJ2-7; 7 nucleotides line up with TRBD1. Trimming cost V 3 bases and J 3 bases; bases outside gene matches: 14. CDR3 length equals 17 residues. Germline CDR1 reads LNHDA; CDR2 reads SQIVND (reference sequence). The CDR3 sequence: CASSIRGWDREHYEQYF. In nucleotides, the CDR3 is TGTGCCAGTAGTATTCGGGGCTGGGACAGAGAGCACTACGAGCAGTACTTC.

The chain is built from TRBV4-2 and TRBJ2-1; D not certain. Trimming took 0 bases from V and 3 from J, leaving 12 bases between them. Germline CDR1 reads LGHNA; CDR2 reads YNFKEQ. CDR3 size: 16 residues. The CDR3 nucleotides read TGTGCCAGCAGCCAAGAAGACCTAGTAGTCTACAATGAGCAGTTCTTC. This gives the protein CASSQEDLVVYNEQFF.

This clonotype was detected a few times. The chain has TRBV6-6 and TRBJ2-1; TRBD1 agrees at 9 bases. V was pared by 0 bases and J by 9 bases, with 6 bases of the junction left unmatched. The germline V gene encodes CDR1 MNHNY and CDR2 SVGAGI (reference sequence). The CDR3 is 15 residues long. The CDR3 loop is CASSYSRQGGREQFF. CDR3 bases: TGTGCCAGCAGTTACTCGCGACAGGGGGGGCGTGAGCAGTTCTTC.

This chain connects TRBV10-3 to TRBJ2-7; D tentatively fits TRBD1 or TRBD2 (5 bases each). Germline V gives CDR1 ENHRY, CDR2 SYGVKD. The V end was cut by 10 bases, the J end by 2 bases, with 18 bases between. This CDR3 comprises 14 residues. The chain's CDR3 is CANWGPQGAYEQYF. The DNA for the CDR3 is TGTGCCAATTGGGGACCCCAGGGCGCCTACGAGCAGTACTTC.

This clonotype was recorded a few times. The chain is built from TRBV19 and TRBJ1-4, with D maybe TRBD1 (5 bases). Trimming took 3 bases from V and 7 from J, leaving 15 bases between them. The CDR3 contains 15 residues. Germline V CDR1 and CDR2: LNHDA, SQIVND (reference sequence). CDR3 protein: CASSIVGGATEKLFF. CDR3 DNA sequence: TGTGCCAGTAGTATCGTCGGCGGGGCCACTGAAAAACTGTTTTTT.

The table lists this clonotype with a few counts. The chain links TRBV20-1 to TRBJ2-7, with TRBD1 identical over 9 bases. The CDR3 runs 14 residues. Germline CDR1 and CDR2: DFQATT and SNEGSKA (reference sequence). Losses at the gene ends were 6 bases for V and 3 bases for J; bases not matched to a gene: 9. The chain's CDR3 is CSADDRGVGYEQYF. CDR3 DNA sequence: TGCAGTGCCGACGACAGGGGGGTAGGCTACGAGCAGTACTTC.